The 13 T cell receptor beta chains below come from one sample, sequenced in a study of CD8+ T cells in alopecia areata. Extracted from the samples, RNA was reverse transcribed into cDNA to serve as the sequencing template. Measured with immunoSEQ multiplex PCR; TCRdb has only the in-frame clones, and not every one. The top ten hold about 0.89% of the sample, which has about 270,000 clones, 60% seen once. Treatment described: oral pan-JAK inhibitor, 5-10 mg twice daily. The starting material was CD4+ T cells sorted from blood, obtained around week 52, from a patient treated with tofacitinib. The receptors were gathered from a human donor with alopecia areata.

Comments on this clone: Other DNA sequences within the sample encode an identical CDR3. The chain couples TRBV30 to TRBJ1-5, with D hard to call. Trimming took 0 bases from V and 2 from J, leaving 8 bases between them. Per the germline V gene, CDR1 is GTSNPN and CDR2 is SVGIG (reference sequence). The CDR3 has 14 residues. The CDR3 loop is CAWSVRGRNQPQHF. CDR3 bases: TGTGCCTGGAGTGTACGTGGGCGCAATCAGCCCCAGCATTTT. Full variable domain (missing parts from reference TRBV30 and TRBJ1-5): SQTIHQWPATLVQPVGSPLSLECTVEGTSNPNLYWYRQAAGRGLQLLFYSVGIGQISSEVPQNLSASRPQDRQFILSSKKLLLSDSGFYLCAWSVRGRNQPQHFGDGTRLSIL.

The chain couples TRBV4-1 to TRBJ2-7, with 7 bases identical to TRBD2. V gave up 4 bases and J gave up 1 base; unmatched junction bases: 10. Germline V lookup: CDR1 MGHRA, CDR2 YSYEKL. The CDR3 has 16 amino acids. The CDR3 nucleotides are TGCGCCAGCAGCCCTCTGGGGAGGGGAGATTCCTACGAGCAGTACTTC. It yields the protein CASSPLGRGDSYEQYF.

J is TRBJ1-4 and V is TRBV29-1, with TRBD1 matching over 7 bases. Germline trimming cut 7 bases from V and 5 bases from J; bases unmatched to any gene: 10. CDR3 length: 14 residues. Germline assignment: CDR1 SQVTM and CDR2 ANQGSEA. In nucleotides, the CDR3 is TGCAGCGCCCGCGGACAGGTGTACAATGAAAAACTGTTTTTT. This codes for CSARGQVYNEKLFF.

The rearrangement joins TRBV2 to TRBJ2-7; 7 bases match TRBD1. V was clipped by 7 bases and J by 3 bases; unmatched bases: 12. Germline V lookup: CDR1 SNHLY, CDR2 FYNNEI. This CDR3 contains 15 residues. CDR3 amino acids: CASKTGQEKFYEQYF. CDR3 nucleotide sequence: TGTGCCAGCAAAACCGGACAGGAAAAATTCTACGAGCAGTACTTC.

Only a few counts were recorded for this clone. The rearrangement links TRBV7-9 to TRBJ2-5; D call uncertain. CDR1 is SEHNR and CDR2 is FQNEAQ in the germline V gene (reference sequence). The CDR3 has 14 amino acids. The germline V and J ends were trimmed by 5 bases and 0 bases, with 10 bases remaining between them. The CDR3, as DNA: TGTGCCAGCAGCCAGGCGGAGTACCAAGAGACCCAGTACTTC. Translating it yields CASSQAEYQETQYF.

This clone was observed a handful of times. This rearrangement joins TRBV7-2 to TRBJ2-3, with 11 bases lining up with TRBD2. V was clipped by 6 bases and J by 1 base; unmatched bases: 0. The germline V gene has CDR1 SGHTA and CDR2 FQGNSA. This CDR3 contains 14 residues. This chain's CDR3 is CASRLAGGTDTQYF. The DNA for the CDR3 is TGTGCCAGCAGACTAGCGGGGGGCACAGATACGCAGTATTTT.

This clone was counted between two and nine times. The chain joins TRBV29-1 to TRBJ2-3; no firm D call. The germline V and J ends were trimmed by 4 bases and 1 base, with 9 bases remaining between them. The CDR3 is made up of 13 amino acids. CDR1 and CDR2 (germline): SQVTM, ANQGSEA. CDR3 in amino acids: CSVGRRGTDTQYF. CDR3 coding DNA: TGCAGCGTTGGGCGACGGGGCACAGATACGCAGTATTTT.

CDR3 nucleotides: TGTGCCAGCAGTTCTCGCGGCAGGGAAGTCAACGAGCAGTACTTC. This encodes CASSSRGREVNEQYF. V is TRBV6-5 and J is TRBJ2-7; a weak D match, TRBD1 (5 bases). The CDR3 has 15 residues. Germline V gives CDR1 MNHEY, CDR2 SVGAGI. The V end was cut by 4 bases, the J end by 5 bases, with 18 bases between.

The rearrangement uses TRBV4-1 and TRBJ1-5; D gene uncertain. The CDR3 totals 17 residues. V was trimmed by 3 bases and J by 0 bases, leaving 15 bases between them. CDR1 is MGHRA, CDR2 YSYEKL, per germline. CDR3 DNA sequence: TGCGCCAGCAGCCATGACCCGGGCCCACATAGCAATCAGCCCCAGCATTTT. This gives the protein CASSHDPGPHSNQPQHF.

This clone was observed a handful of times. The chain uses TRBV7-2 and TRBJ2-1; D possibly corresponds to TRBD1 (7 bases). CDR3 size: 16 residues. Between the trimmed V and J ends, which lost 5 bases and 9 bases, there was a span of 23 bases. Per germline, CDR1 SGHTA and CDR2 FQGNSA. The CDR3 sequence is CASSPTGGGNGVEQFF. The CDR3 coding sequence is TGTGCCAGCAGCCCCACAGGAGGGGGCAATGGGGTTGAGCAGTTCTTC.

The chain recombines TRBV2 with TRBJ1-5, with 7 bases lining up with TRBD1. CDR1 is SNHLY, CDR2 FYNNEI, per germline. J gave up 7 bases and V 3 bases, and 6 bases lay outside the gene matches. The CDR3 contains 14 residues. CDR3: CASSDRQGVQPQHF. Here the CDR3 DNA reads TGTGCCAGCAGTGACAGGCAGGGGGTCCAGCCCCAGCATTTT.

This chain connects TRBV29-1 to TRBJ2-5; 9 bases agree with TRBD1. V was clipped by 7 bases and J by 3 bases; unmatched bases: 9. This CDR3 is built from 14 residues. CDR1 and CDR2 from the germline V gene are SQVTM and ANQGSEA. The CDR3 bases are TGCAGCGGGCGAGACGGGACAGGGAAAGAGACCCAGTACTTC. It translates to CSGRDGTGKETQYF.

This clone occurred a few times. The rearrangement links TRBV30 to TRBJ2-4, with D possibly matching TRBD1 (5 bases). Germline values: CDR1 GTSNPN, CDR2 SVGIG (reference sequence). V lost 5 bases to trimming and J lost 0 bases, with 17 bases between them. The CDR3 covers 16 residues. The CDR3 DNA follows: TGTGCCTGGTCTGCACCAGGGTTTATAGCCAAAAACATTCAGTACTTC. The encoded protein is CAWSAPGFIAKNIQYF.